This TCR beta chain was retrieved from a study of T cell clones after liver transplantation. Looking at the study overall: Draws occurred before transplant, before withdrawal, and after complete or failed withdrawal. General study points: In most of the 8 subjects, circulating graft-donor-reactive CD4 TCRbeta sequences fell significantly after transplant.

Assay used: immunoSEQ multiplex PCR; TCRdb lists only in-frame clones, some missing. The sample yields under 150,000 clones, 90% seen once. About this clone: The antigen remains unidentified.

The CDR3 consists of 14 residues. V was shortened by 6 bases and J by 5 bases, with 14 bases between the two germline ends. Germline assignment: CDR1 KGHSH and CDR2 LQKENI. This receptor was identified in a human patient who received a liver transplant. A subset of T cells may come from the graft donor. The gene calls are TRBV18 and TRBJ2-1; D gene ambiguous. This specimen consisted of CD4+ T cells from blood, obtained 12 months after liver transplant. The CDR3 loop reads CASSVSSEHNEQFF. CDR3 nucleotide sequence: TGTGCCAGCTCGGTTTCCTCGGAACACAATGAGCAGTTCTTC.